This T cell receptor beta chain emerged from a study of blood T cell repertoires in COVID-19 (dated by TCRdb to 2018 to 2021). Background on the whole study: The collaborator samples originated in the United States, Italy and Spain and spanned the acute and convalescent phases of COVID-19. The material from the prospective study consisted of cDNA or gDNA derived from T cells, B-cell-depleted T cells, or PBMCs. The dataset comprised deeply sampled blood TCRbeta repertoires from subjects exposed to, actively infected with, or recovered from COVID-19. The repertoires were released in a freely available public database meant as a resource for research on the immune response to SARS-CoV-2. The samples were drawn from the first 160 participants of the ongoing ImmuneRACE study and from 1,254 subjects provided by 6 global collaborators. A de-identified subject ID, COVID-19 status, age in years and sex were almost always included in the sample metadata. Where HLA class I and class II types were available, the types were taken from metadata supplied by the sample provider, not from assay-based typing. Paper-wide results and their limitations: How much clinical and demographic metadata was included differed by source and by participant, and the metadata was provided uncurated.

Counted from cysteine to phenylalanine, this CDR3 has 15 amino acids. Only the CDR3 region is kept as DNA, spanning 45 bases read in frame from base 1. Trimming takes 4 bases from V and 4 bases from J, and the germline ends sit 16 bases apart. The germline V gene specifies MNHEY as CDR1 and SVGAGI as CDR2. In the prospective study, participants were 18 to 89 years old, resided in 24 geographic areas of the United States, and were enrolled through a virtual design. To assign participants to cohorts, the prospective study relied on clinical history that participants themselves reported in a screening survey and a study questionnaire. ImmuneRACE Cohort 3 recovered participants were defined by two consecutive negative NP/OP PCR tests, healthcare professional clearance, or symptom resolution. In the prospective study, mobile phlebotomists collected whole blood, serum and a nasopharyngeal or oropharyngeal swab from each participant. Over a roughly two-month period, participants in the prospective study had the option of providing additional blood draws and questionnaires. Before DNA extraction, blood samples from the prospective study were shipped at room temperature or frozen.

A note on this clone: Its specific antigen is unknown. Base-call qualities are not available, and no considerably larger clone is one nucleotide away.

TCRbeta CDR3 regions were amplified from genomic DNA using the immunoSEQ Assay, a bias-controlled multiplex PCR. In the paper's pipeline: Within the assay, amplification of reference gene primers was used to estimate how many nucleated cells each sample contained. Sequence reads were collapsed and filtered to measure the absolute abundance of every unique TCRbeta CDR3 rearrangement. For each sample, productive Simpson clonality was calculated as the square root of Simpson's diversity index across productive rearrangements. TCRdb holds this immuneACCESS table with in-frame rearrangements only. Some clones are missing; in checked studies, unresolved V genes explain under half, and the rest has no known cause. D and trimming were read from the DNA, whereas the V and J calls and clone size are those reported in that table. Here the sample has about 190,000 clones; 65% to 85% occur a single time. The ten largest clones represent roughly 3.2% of the sample.

The TCR originated in a woman aged 30 to 39 who had recovered from COVID-19. Sequenced input: PBMCs or T cells enriched from blood (not recorded which). The rearranged segments are TRBV6-5 and TRBJ1-2; 5 matching bases give a weak D call of TRBD1. The bases read TGTGCCAGCAGTTCCGCAGGGCCAGCGATCTATGGCTACACCTTC. It specifies CASSSAGPAIYGYTF.